These T cell receptor beta chains were read from a single sample in a study of beta chain features in type 1 diabetes. Data came from immunoSEQ multiplex PCR; TCRdb stores just in-frame clones and leaves some out. The data contain hundreds of thousands of clones, about a sixth of them seen just once; the ten biggest clones take up about 0.097%. Sequenced input: naive CD4+ T cells from blood. The receptors derive from a man between 18 and 35 years old in good health. CDR3s include the opening cysteine and the closing phenylalanine or tryptophan. Each record gives: D gene, J gene, V gene, clone size, CDR3 protein, CDR3 DNA. A D gene is named only where the DNA matches it firmly. Clone size is given for some rows only: seen once, a few or many times, or a class if the clone is expanded.

.,TRBJ1-1,TRBV18,.,CASSPGVTEAFF,TGTGCCAGCTCCCCAGGGGTTACTGAAGCTTTCTTT
.,TRBJ1-4,TRBV28,few,CASSFQFIELFF,TGTGCCAGCAGTTTTCAATTCATTGAACTGTTTTTT
TRBD1,TRBJ2-1,TRBV5-4,few,CASRPNLGQAESSYNEQFF,TGTGCCAGCAGACCCAACTTAGGACAGGCCGAGAGCTCCTACAATGAGCAGTTCTTC
TRBD2,TRBJ2-1,TRBV18,few,CASSPSTGTSGGINEQFF,TGTGCCAGCTCACCATCCACCGGGACTAGCGGGGGGATCAATGAGCAGTTCTTC
TRBD1,TRBJ2-7,TRBV27,few,CASSTLRGPSYEQYF,TGTGCCAGCAGTACATTAAGGGGGCCCTCCTACGAGCAGTACTTC
.,TRBJ2-5,TRBV12-5,once,CASGLLGEETQYF,TGTGCTAGTGGTCTTCTGGGGGAAGAGACCCAGTACTTC
.,TRBJ1-4,TRBV6-5,.,CASRHLTGSNEKLFF,TGTGCCAGCAGACACCTAACAGGGAGTAATGAAAAACTGTTTTTT
TRBD1,TRBJ2-1,TRBV18,few,CASSPRTGYNEQFF,TGTGCCAGCTCACCAAGGACAGGCTACAATGAGCAGTTCTTC
.,TRBJ2-1,TRBV21-1,few,CASSKGSGEYTNPNEQFF,TGTGCCAGCAGCAAAGGGTCGGGGGAGTACACCAACCCCAATGAGCAGTTCTTC
.,TRBJ2-2,TRBV12-5,few,CASGLADRNTHGELFF,TGTGCTAGTGGTTTGGCCGACAGGAATACGCACGGGGAGCTGTTTTTT
.,TRBJ1-1,TRBV15,.,CATSSQMNTEAFF,TGTGCCACCAGCTCACAAATGAACACTGAAGCTTTCTTT
TRBD2,TRBJ2-1,TRBV18,few,CASSPTGGGDNEQFF,TGTGCCAGCTCACCAACGGGAGGTGGGGACAATGAGCAGTTCTTC
.,TRBJ1-3,TRBV5-1,few,CASRDITGNTIYF,TGCGCCAGCCGGGACATCACTGGAAACACCATATATTTT
.,TRBJ1-6,TRBV6-6,few,CASSYLNSPLHF,TGTGCCAGCAGTTACCTAAATTCACCCCTCCACTTT
.,TRBJ2-1,TRBV18,.,CASSPPSGTAYNEQFF,TGTGCCAGCTCACCACCTTCCGGGACCGCTTACAATGAGCAGTTCTTC
.,TRBJ2-3,TRBV11-2,few,CASSLVPTQYF,TGTGCCAGCAGCTTAGTCCCTACGCAGTATTTT
.,TRBJ1-6,TRBV6-6,few,CASKRDLYNSPLHF,TGTGCCAGTAAGAGGGACTTGTATAATTCACCCCTCCACTTT
TRBD1,TRBJ2-6,TRBV5-6,.,CASRGDRPIQGANVLTF,TGTGCCAGCAGAGGGGACAGGCCCATTCAGGGAGCCAACGTCCTGACTTTC
.,TRBJ1-2,TRBV5-1,.,CASSLSGNYGYTF,TGCGCCAGCAGCTTGTCAGGGAACTATGGCTACACCTTC
TRBD2,TRBJ2-1,TRBV9,.,CASSVGLAGLNEQFF,TGTGCCAGCAGCGTGGGACTAGCGGGACTCAATGAGCAGTTCTTC
.,TRBJ2-2,TRBV7-3,.,CASSSTPGPNTGELFF,TGTGCCAGCAGCTCAACTCCGGGACCGAACACCGGGGAGCTGTTTTTT
TRBD2,TRBJ2-1,TRBV5-1,.,CASSSQLAGVGNEQFF,TGCGCCAGCAGCTCGCAACTAGCGGGAGTGGGCAATGAGCAGTTCTTC
.,TRBJ1-4,TRBV5-4,few,CASSRDIQGGNEKLFF,TGTGCCAGCAGCCGGGATATACAGGGTGGTAATGAAAAACTGTTTTTT
.,TRBJ2-3,TRBV2,.,CASRERIYISTDTQYF,TGTGCCAGCAGAGAGAGGATATACATTAGCACAGATACGCAGTATTTT
.,TRBJ2-3,TRBV28,few,CALSKGASTDTQYF,TGTGCCCTCAGCAAAGGGGCTAGCACAGATACGCAGTATTTT
.,TRBJ1-1,TRBV14,.,CASSQDLRGITEAFF,TGTGCCAGCAGCCAAGATCTAAGGGGTATCACTGAAGCTTTCTTT
.,TRBJ2-1,TRBV2,few,CASNGDRKNYNEQFF,TGTGCCAGCAATGGCGACAGGAAAAACTACAATGAGCAGTTCTTC
.,TRBJ1-2,TRBV13,.,CASSRPGGFYGYTF,TGTGCCAGCAGTCGCCCCGGGGGTTTCTATGGCTACACCTTC
.,TRBJ1-2,TRBV6-6,.,CASSGEGYGYTF,TGTGCCAGCAGTGGGGAGGGCTATGGCTACACCTTC